The TCR beta chain under discussion was sequenced for a study of shared clonotypes between healthy human individuals. Repertoires were generated with immunoSEQ multiplex PCR, while TCRdb's copy carries only in-frame clones and drops some. The table lists fewer than 1.6 million clones, approximately 98.5% of them singletons, with 0.36% in the top ten. Trimming removed 1 base at V and 7 bases at J, with 20 bases between. The CDR3 contains 16 residues. Germline CDR1 and CDR2: SEHNR and FQNEAQ (reference sequence). The source of this sequence is a man aged 30-40 years in good health. Sequences were obtained from naive CD4+ T cells sorted from blood. Specified subset: CD45RA+ positively selected. The chain is built from TRBV7-9 and TRBJ2-7; TRBD1 might be the D (6 bases). In nucleotides, the CDR3 is TGTGCCAGCAGCTTAGGGACAGTTGGATACCTACGGGAGCAGTACTTC. Translated, it gives CASSLGTVGYLREQYF.